This note documents a single TCR beta chain sequence. CDR3 length: 15 amino acids. Germline values: CDR1 SGHNT, CDR2 YYREEE (reference sequence). Trimming cost V 4 bases and J 0 bases; bases outside gene matches: 7. This table comes from immunoSEQ multiplex PCR, and its TCRdb copy is limited to in-frame clones, with some not included. There are about 300,000 clones in the sample; 83% occur only once, and roughly 10% lies in the top ten. This entry comes from a study of blood T cell repertoires in COVID-19. Sequenced sample: peripheral blood. V usage is TRBV5-4 and J usage is TRBJ2-7, with 7 bases fitting TRBD2. This TCR was recovered from a woman in her fifties or sixties who had recovered from COVID-19. In DNA form, the CDR3 reads TGTGCCAGCAGCGCTAAAGCGGGACCCTCCTACGAGCAGTACTTC. It codes for CASSAKAGPSYEQYF. Together with reference TRBV5-4 and TRBJ2-7, the CDR3 gives the full variable domain: ETGVTQSPTHLIKTRGQQVTLRCSSQSGHNTVSWYQQALGQGPQFIFQYYREEENGRGNFPPRFSGLQFPNYSSELNVNALELDDSALYLCASSAKAGPSYEQYFGPGTRLTVT.